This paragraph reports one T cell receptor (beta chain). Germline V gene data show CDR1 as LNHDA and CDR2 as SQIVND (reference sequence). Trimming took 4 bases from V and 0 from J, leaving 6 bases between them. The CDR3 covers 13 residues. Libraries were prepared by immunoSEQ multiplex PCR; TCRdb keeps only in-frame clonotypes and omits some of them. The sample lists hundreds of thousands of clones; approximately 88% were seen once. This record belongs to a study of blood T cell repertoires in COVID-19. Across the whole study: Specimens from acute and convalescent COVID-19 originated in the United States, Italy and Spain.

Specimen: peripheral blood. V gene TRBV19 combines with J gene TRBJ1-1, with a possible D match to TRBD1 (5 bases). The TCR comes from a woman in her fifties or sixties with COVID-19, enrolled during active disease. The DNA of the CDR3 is TGTGCCAGTAGTACGGACATGAACACTGAAGCTTTCTTT. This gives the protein CASSTDMNTEAFF.